The 15 T cell receptor beta chains listed next were all sequenced from one sample in a study of blood T cells in healthy people across ages. A sample-barcoded 5' primer and a J-beta primer mix were used in a second PCR of roughly 7 to 11 cycles. One entry per CDR3 protein results from TCRdb running MiXCR on the 5' RACE reads. This sample has 450,000 to 700,000 distinct CDR3 sequences, with 25% to 30% found just once. The specimen sequenced was blood. Receptors were obtained from a woman between 65 and 79 years old in good health.

The chain couples TRBV7-2 to TRBJ2-5; 10 positions match TRBD2. The CDR3 runs 16 residues. Germline CDR1 reads SGHTA; CDR2 reads FQGNSA. The J segment lost 4 bases and the V segment lost 7 bases, leaving 12 bases of the junction unmatched. CDR3: CASIYSRLAGVETQYF. CDR3 DNA: TGTGCCAGCATCTATTCCAGACTAGCGGGTGTAGAGACCCAGTACTTC.

For the CDR3, the DNA is TGCAGTGCTAGGCTTCCAGGGGGTAGTAGAGAGACCCAGTACTTC. The encoded protein is CSARLPGGSRETQYF. The chain carries TRBV20-1 and TRBJ2-5; 7 bases line up with TRBD1. CDR3 length: 15 amino acids. Per germline, CDR1 DFQATT and CDR2 SNEGSKA (reference sequence). Trimming took 3 bases from V and 4 from J; bases not matched to a gene: 11.

There are a few counts of this clonotype. This chain uses TRBV19 with TRBJ1-2; D may be TRBD1 (5 bases). Deletions cut 1 base from V and 3 bases from J, with 9 bases between. The CDR3 sequence is 14 residues long. Per the germline V gene, CDR1 is LNHDA and CDR2 is SQIVND (reference sequence). The DNA for the CDR3 is TGTGCCAGTAGTATAGTGGAGGGGTACTATGGCTACACCTTC. The encoded protein is CASSIVEGYYGYTF.

The rearrangement uses TRBV6-5 and TRBJ2-5; 8 positions agree with TRBD1. V trimming: 0 bases; J trimming: 5 bases; junction bases outside the gene matches: 2. The CDR3 sequence is 14 residues long. CDR1 and CDR2 from the germline V gene are MNHEY and SVGAGI. The CDR3 coding sequence is TGTGCCAGCAGTTACTCTTGGACAGGGGAGACCCAGTACTTC. Protein: CASSYSWTGETQYF.

This clonotype was counted only a few times. V gene TRBV12-3 or TRBV12-4 combines with J gene TRBJ1-4; D gene unclear. Between the trimmed V and J ends, which lost 4 bases and 0 bases, there was a span of 6 bases. The CDR3 contains 14 residues. The CDR3 DNA is TGTGCCAGCAGTTCATCTTCAACTAATGAAAAACTGTTTTTT. It encodes CASSSSSTNEKLFF.

The chain uses TRBV28 and TRBJ2-1, with 14 bases aligning to TRBD2. Germline-derived CDR1 and CDR2 are MDHEN and SYDVKM. Trimming cost V 6 bases and J 9 bases; bases outside gene matches: 7. The length of the CDR3 is 15 residues. The CDR3 loop is CASRGLAGAWGEQFF. CDR3 bases: TGTGCCAGCAGGGGACTAGCGGGGGCCTGGGGTGAGCAGTTCTTC.

V and J are TRBV5-6 and TRBJ2-4; a weak D match, TRBD1 (5 bases). The germline CDR1 and CDR2 sequences are SGHDT and YYEEEE. V shed 4 bases and J shed 4 bases, with 15 bases lying between them. The CDR3 has 15 residues. For the CDR3, the DNA is TGTGCCAGCAGCCCCGTTGGGGCAGGAAAAAACATTCAGTACTTC. This encodes CASSPVGAGKNIQYF.

The CDR3 nucleotides are TGTGCCAGCAGCTCCGGGACGCTAAGCGGGGAGCTGTTTTTT. It is translated as CASSSGTLSGELFF. V usage is TRBV7-2 and J usage is TRBJ2-2; D possibly uses TRBD1 or TRBD2 (5 bases each). This CDR3 has 14 residues. V was cut by 4 bases and J by 7 bases, with 13 bases left in between. Germline loops: CDR1 SGHTA, CDR2 FQGNSA.

CDR3 bases: TGCAGTGCTAGCGACAGGAGGACCCAGTACTTC. This gives the protein CSASDRRTQYF. The chain joins TRBV20-1 to TRBJ2-5, with D possibly matching TRBD1 (6 bases). The germline V and J ends were trimmed by 3 bases and 7 bases, with 9 bases remaining between them. Germline assignment: CDR1 DFQATT and CDR2 SNEGSKA (reference sequence). The length of the CDR3 is 11 residues.

The genes are TRBV5-1 and TRBJ1-1; no clear D gene. This CDR3 spans 15 amino acids. Trimming left V 1 base short and J 1 base short, with 11 bases between. CDR1 SGHRS and CDR2 YFSETQ come from the germline V gene. CDR3: CASSLRAGKNTEAFF. CDR3 nucleotide sequence: TGCGCCAGCAGCTTGCGAGCGGGGAAGAACACTGAAGCTTTCTTT.

V gene TRBV10-3 combines with J gene TRBJ1-1, with 8 bases matching TRBD1. Germline-derived CDR1 and CDR2 are ENHRY and SYGVKD. This CDR3 spans 15 amino acids. V was clipped by 5 bases and J by 2 bases; unmatched bases: 7. The CDR3 region has the DNA TGTGCCATCAGTCCAGGACAGGGCCTCAACACTGAAGCTTTCTTT. It is translated as CAISPGQGLNTEAFF.

The V gene is TRBV5-1, the J gene TRBJ2-4; maybe TRBD2 (5 bases). This CDR3 is built from 20 residues. V lost 0 bases, J lost 0 bases, and 22 bases lay in between. Germline V CDR1 and CDR2: SGHRS, YFSETQ. Here the CDR3 reads CASSLGPKPGTNLAKNIQYF. CDR3 DNA: TGCGCCAGCAGCTTGGGGCCCAAACCGGGAACCAATCTAGCCAAAAACATTCAGTACTTC.

This clonotype was seen at least ten times. The V call is TRBV5-5, the J call TRBJ2-5; 11 bases line up with TRBD2. The CDR3 sequence is 16 residues long. The V segment lost 3 bases and the J segment 1 base; nucleotides outside the gene matches: 5. Germline V gives CDR1 SGHKS, CDR2 YYEKEE (reference sequence). The CDR3 DNA reads TGTGCCAGCAGCTCGTTAGGGACTAGCGGCCAAGAGACCCAGTACTTC. Translation gives CASSSLGTSGQETQYF.

This clonotype was found once. This chain uses TRBV20-1 with TRBJ2-5, with D hard to call. The CDR3 covers 12 residues. The germline V gene encodes CDR1 DFQATT and CDR2 SNEGSKA (reference sequence). The ends were cut back, 5 bases at V and 0 bases at J, with 7 bases in the middle. The CDR3 DNA reads as TGCAGTGCTTCCACCAACCAAGAGACCCAGTACTTC. Residues: CSASTNQETQYF.

The chain uses TRBV20-1 and TRBJ1-3; D gene ambiguous. With 7 bases removed from V and 0 bases from J, the gap between germline ends came to 7 bases. CDR1 is DFQATT, CDR2 SNEGSKA, per germline (reference sequence). The CDR3 spans 12 residues. The chain's CDR3 is CSVFGSGNTIYF. The CDR3 bases are TGCAGTGTGTTCGGCTCTGGAAACACCATATATTTT.